The present T cell receptor beta chain was sequenced within a study of CD8+CD57+ T cells in acquired aplastic anemia. Genomic DNA, serving as template, underwent TCR beta VDJ and CDR3 profiling. Each CDR3 protein gets one entry after TCRdb re-called the reads with MiXCR. This sample has 260,000 or so distinct CDR3 sequences, with 70% to 85% found just once. The CDR3 totals 12 residues. The V and J ends lost 7 bases and 8 bases respectively, with 14 bases between them. Germline V gives CDR1 SGHNT, CDR2 YENEEA. All patients picked for sequencing had shown, by flow cytometry, an expansion of CD8+CD57+ cells.

This clonotype originated in a human donor with aplastic anemia. Sequenced material: sorted CD4+, CD8+, or CD8+CD57+ T cells (not recorded which) from PBMCs. The rearrangement joins TRBV11-3 to TRBJ2-5; D gene uncertain. CDR3 in DNA: TGTGCCAGCACAGCACAAGCAGACACCCAGTACTTC. Amino acids: CASTAQADTQYF.